This T cell receptor beta chain was captured by sequencing in a study of shared T cell receptors in the human thymus. The CDR3 has 20 residues. Germline V gives CDR1 LNHNV, CDR2 YYDKDF (reference sequence). The trim removed 0 bases at V and 1 base at J, leaving 11 bases unmatched. The table came from immunoSEQ multiplex PCR; TCRdb's copy has only in-frame clones and leaves some out. Of 500,000 to 850,000 clones listed, 80% to 90% are singletons. The same data also contributed to another study, on human thymus T cells. This second study notes: The sample donors, healthy Finnish infants, were having corrective surgery for congenital heart defects. In corrective heart surgery, resections were taken, and these provided the thymus tissue. It looked as if thymic and blood repertoires used V and J genes in a biased way. The related literature has documented a marked overlap of thymic repertoires among unrelated individuals.

This clonotype originated in a boy under two years old with a congenital heart defect. The J gene is TRBJ2-6, the V gene TRBV15, with 8 bases matching TRBD1. The material sequenced was thymocytes. The CDR3 DNA sequence: TGTGCCACCAGCAGAGATGAGGGGCCAGGGGGCTTTTCTGGGGCCAACGTCCTGACTTTC. Translated, it gives CATSRDEGPGGFSGANVLTF.